The rows below give T cell receptor beta chains drawn from one sample of a study of blood T cell repertoires in COVID-19. Profiled with immunoSEQ multiplex PCR; TCRdb holds only in-frame clones, not every one. The data contain 110,000 to 150,000 clones, roughly 89% of them singletons. Sequencing was carried out using peripheral blood. These receptors were obtained from a man aged 55 to 70 with active or convalescent COVID-19. CDR3s include the opening cysteine and the closing phenylalanine or tryptophan. The D gene is left open where the match is weak. Clone size is given for some rows only: seen once, a few or many times, or a class if the clone is expanded.

abundance: -
j_gene: TRBJ1-3
d_gene: -
v_gene: TRBV6-5
CDR3nt: TGTGCCAGCAGTTACAGGGCAACAGGGCCTGGAAACACCATATATTTT
CDR3aa: CASSYRATGPGNTIYF

abundance: -
j_gene: TRBJ2-3
d_gene: -
v_gene: TRBV9
CDR3nt: TGTGCCAGCAGCTCAAGAAGAGGAGATACGCAGTATTTT
CDR3aa: CASSSRRGDTQYF

abundance: -
j_gene: TRBJ2-7
d_gene: TRBD1
v_gene: TRBV7-9
CDR3nt: TGTGCCAGCAGCCCAAGAGATTGGACAGGGGGCTCCTACGAGCAGTACTTC
CDR3aa: CASSPRDWTGGSYEQYF

abundance: -
j_gene: TRBJ1-6
d_gene: -
v_gene: TRBV27
CDR3nt: TGTGCCAGCAGTTTGCGCCAGGGGAATTCACCCCTCCACTTT
CDR3aa: CASSLRQGNSPLHF

abundance: -
j_gene: TRBJ2-5
d_gene: -
v_gene: TRBV30
CDR3nt: TGTGCCTGGAAAGGCTCCCGGCGAGGGGAGACCCAGTACTTC
CDR3aa: CAWKGSRRGETQYF

abundance: -
j_gene: TRBJ2-3
d_gene: -
v_gene: TRBV28
CDR3nt: TGTGCCAGCAGAGGGGAAATCGATACGCAGTATTTT
CDR3aa: CASRGEIDTQYF

abundance: -
j_gene: TRBJ1-1
d_gene: TRBD1
v_gene: TRBV29-1
CDR3nt: TGCAGCGTTTCCGCAGGGGGCGGTGGCACTGAAGCTTTCTTT
CDR3aa: CSVSAGGGGTEAFF

abundance: -
j_gene: TRBJ1-2
d_gene: -
v_gene: TRBV6-2/TRBV6-3
CDR3nt: TGTGCCAGCAGTTACTCGAAGGGACTACGCGGCTACACCTTC
CDR3aa: CASSYSKGLRGYTF

abundance: -
j_gene: TRBJ1-2
d_gene: TRBD1
v_gene: TRBV30
CDR3nt: TGTGCCTGGAGTGTAGCCGGGACAGGAATTAACTATGGCTACACCTTC
CDR3aa: CAWSVAGTGINYGYTF

abundance: -
j_gene: TRBJ2-6
d_gene: -
v_gene: TRBV5-6
CDR3nt: TGTGCCAGCAGCAAGAGGGGGACTGGGGCCAACGTCCTGACTTTC
CDR3aa: CASSKRGTGANVLTF

abundance: -
j_gene: TRBJ1-3
d_gene: -
v_gene: TRBV7-2
CDR3nt: TGTGCCAGCAGCCCCGGTGCAGGGGATGGAAACACCATATATTTT
CDR3aa: CASSPGAGDGNTIYF

abundance: -
j_gene: TRBJ2-3
d_gene: -
v_gene: TRBV7-8
CDR3nt: TGTGCCAGCAGCTACCAGGGGGGCGCATCGGATACGCAGTATTTT
CDR3aa: CASSYQGGASDTQYF

abundance: -
j_gene: TRBJ2-5
d_gene: TRBD2
v_gene: TRBV24-1
CDR3nt: TGTGCCACCGGCCAGCGGGGCAGGGAGACCCAGTACTTC
CDR3aa: CATGQRGRETQYF

abundance: -
j_gene: TRBJ2-7
d_gene: TRBD2
v_gene: TRBV2
CDR3nt: TGTGCCAGCAGTCTCAGGACTAGCGGGAGGAGTGAGCAGTACTTC
CDR3aa: CASSLRTSGRSEQYF

abundance: -
j_gene: TRBJ2-2
d_gene: TRBD1
v_gene: TRBV27
CDR3nt: TGTGCCAGCAGTTTATTCTACGCCGTGTCGGGACAGGGGGCGATCGGGGAGCTGTTTTTT
CDR3aa: CASSLFYAVSGQGAIGELFF

abundance: -
j_gene: TRBJ2-7
d_gene: -
v_gene: TRBV4-2
CDR3nt: TGTGCCAGCAGCCAGATGAACAGGGCCGGCGAGCAGTACTTC
CDR3aa: CASSQMNRAGEQYF

abundance: -
j_gene: TRBJ1-2
d_gene: TRBD1
v_gene: TRBV6-5
CDR3nt: TGTGCCAGCAGTTCCCCGGGACAGACCAACTATGGCTACACCTTC
CDR3aa: CASSSPGQTNYGYTF

abundance: -
j_gene: TRBJ1-2
d_gene: -
v_gene: TRBV14
CDR3nt: TGTGCCAGCAGCCAAGATCTGGCAGACTATGGCTACACCTTC
CDR3aa: CASSQDLADYGYTF

abundance: -
j_gene: TRBJ2-3
d_gene: -
v_gene: TRBV7-6
CDR3nt: TGTGCCAGCAGCCCAGACAGGTCGGCGGGCACAGATACGCAGTATTTT
CDR3aa: CASSPDRSAGTDTQYF

abundance: -
j_gene: TRBJ1-2
d_gene: -
v_gene: TRBV6-1
CDR3nt: TGTGCCAGCAGTGACCCCGGGGTCACCTATGGCTACACCTTC
CDR3aa: CASSDPGVTYGYTF

abundance: -
j_gene: TRBJ2-3
d_gene: -
v_gene: TRBV5-6
CDR3nt: TGTGCCAGCAGCCCTACAAGCGAGTCCACAGATACGCAGTATTTT
CDR3aa: CASSPTSESTDTQYF

abundance: -
j_gene: TRBJ1-2
d_gene: TRBD1
v_gene: TRBV27
CDR3nt: TGTGCCAGCAGTTTTCAGGGGGCGGAAATCTATGGCTACACCTTC
CDR3aa: CASSFQGAEIYGYTF

abundance: -
j_gene: TRBJ1-5
d_gene: -
v_gene: TRBV19
CDR3nt: TGTGCCAGTAGTATATCAGGCAGCTATAGCAATCAGCCCCAGCATTTT
CDR3aa: CASSISGSYSNQPQHF

abundance: -
j_gene: TRBJ2-5
d_gene: TRBD1
v_gene: TRBV19
CDR3nt: TGTGCCAGTAGCCTCGGACAGGGTGAGATACTGGAGACCCAGTACTTC
CDR3aa: CASSLGQGEILETQYF

abundance: -
j_gene: TRBJ2-7
d_gene: -
v_gene: TRBV29-1
CDR3nt: TGCAGCGTTGGGGAGGCGACCTACGAGCAGTACTTC
CDR3aa: CSVGEATYEQYF

abundance: -
j_gene: TRBJ1-1
d_gene: TRBD1
v_gene: TRBV7-9
CDR3nt: TGTGCCAGCAGCCCCGGGACAGGGTTTCACACTGAAGCTTTCTTT
CDR3aa: CASSPGTGFHTEAFF

abundance: -
j_gene: TRBJ1-1
d_gene: -
v_gene: TRBV2
CDR3nt: TGTGCCAGCAGGAGGACGGAGGGGGCTTTCTTT
CDR3aa: CASRRTEGAFF

abundance: -
j_gene: TRBJ2-5
d_gene: TRBD2
v_gene: TRBV28
CDR3nt: TGTGCCAGCAGTTCCCTCCTAGCGGGGGTACCCCTCGAGACCCAGTACTTC
CDR3aa: CASSSLLAGVPLETQYF

abundance: -
j_gene: TRBJ1-2
d_gene: -
v_gene: TRBV6-5
CDR3nt: TGTGCCACCAAAATCGGGACAAACTATGGCTACACCTTC
CDR3aa: CATKIGTNYGYTF

abundance: -
j_gene: TRBJ2-7
d_gene: TRBD1
v_gene: TRBV19
CDR3nt: TGTGCCAGTAGTAAAAGACAGGGACCATTGGACGAGCAGTACTTC
CDR3aa: CASSKRQGPLDEQYF

abundance: few
j_gene: TRBJ2-7
d_gene: TRBD2
v_gene: TRBV7-2
CDR3nt: TGTGCCGTAAGGGCTAGCGGGAAGTACTACGAGCAGTACTTC
CDR3aa: CAVRASGKYYEQYF

abundance: once
j_gene: TRBJ2-5
d_gene: TRBD1
v_gene: TRBV7-2
CDR3nt: TGTGCCAGCAGCTCTCAGAAGGGGGCTCGAGAGACCCAGTACTTC
CDR3aa: CASSSQKGARETQYF

abundance: -
j_gene: TRBJ1-1
d_gene: -
v_gene: TRBV5-6
CDR3nt: TGTGCCAGCAGCTTGGCGTTACAGGCGGTGGCTTTCTTT
CDR3aa: CASSLALQAVAFF

abundance: -
j_gene: TRBJ2-6
d_gene: TRBD1
v_gene: TRBV5-1
CDR3nt: TGCGCCAGCAGTCAGACAGGGGGCCTCTCCTACTCTGGGGCCAACGTCCTGACTTTC
CDR3aa: CASSQTGGLSYSGANVLTF

abundance: once
j_gene: TRBJ2-7
d_gene: -
v_gene: TRBV5-6
CDR3nt: TGTGCCAGCAGCTTTGGGGGAGGAAGGACCTCCTACGAGCAGTACTTC
CDR3aa: CASSFGGGRTSYEQYF

abundance: -
j_gene: TRBJ2-3
d_gene: -
v_gene: TRBV14
CDR3nt: TGTGCCAGCAGCCAGGCGGGTAGCCCCGATACGCAGTATTTT
CDR3aa: CASSQAGSPDTQYF

abundance: -
j_gene: TRBJ2-7
d_gene: -
v_gene: TRBV5-6
CDR3nt: TGTGCCAGCAGCTTGGTACAGAGCTCCTACGAGCAGTACTTC
CDR3aa: CASSLVQSSYEQYF

abundance: -
j_gene: TRBJ2-7
d_gene: -
v_gene: TRBV11-3
CDR3nt: TGTGCCAGCAGCCCCCCGGGGGACGTTCTCCGGGAGCAGTACTTC
CDR3aa: CASSPPGDVLREQYF

abundance: once
j_gene: TRBJ1-5
d_gene: -
v_gene: TRBV11-2
CDR3nt: TGTGCCAGCAGCTTAAGCTTTAGTCAGCCCCAGCATTTT
CDR3aa: CASSLSFSQPQHF

abundance: -
j_gene: TRBJ2-1
d_gene: TRBD2
v_gene: TRBV7-2
CDR3nt: TGTGCCAGCACCCCACGGGGGGACCCGGCCTACAATGAGCAGTTCTTC
CDR3aa: CASTPRGDPAYNEQFF

abundance: -
j_gene: TRBJ2-7
d_gene: TRBD1
v_gene: TRBV7-3
CDR3nt: TGTGCCAGCTCTACAGGGGCAACCTACGAGCAGTACTTC
CDR3aa: CASSTGATYEQYF

abundance: once
j_gene: TRBJ1-2
d_gene: -
v_gene: TRBV5-1
CDR3nt: TGCGCCAGCAGCTCGGAACTCGGGGAGGGTGGCTACACCTTC
CDR3aa: CASSSELGEGGYTF

abundance: -
j_gene: TRBJ1-5
d_gene: TRBD1
v_gene: TRBV27
CDR3nt: TGTGCCAGCAGTCCTAGACGGACAGGGGAAAATCAGCCCCAGCATTTT
CDR3aa: CASSPRRTGENQPQHF

abundance: -
j_gene: TRBJ2-1
d_gene: TRBD2
v_gene: TRBV9
CDR3nt: TGTGCCAGCAGCACGACTAGCGGGTCGAACAATGAGCAGTTCTTC
CDR3aa: CASSTTSGSNNEQFF

abundance: -
j_gene: TRBJ2-7
d_gene: -
v_gene: TRBV6-5
CDR3nt: TGTGCCAGCAGTTTCGACTCGTCCACTCTCCACGAGCAGTACTTC
CDR3aa: CASSFDSSTLHEQYF

abundance: -
j_gene: TRBJ1-2
d_gene: -
v_gene: TRBV27
CDR3nt: TGTGCCAGCAGTACCCGACAGACCTCTAGCTATGGCTACACCTTC
CDR3aa: CASSTRQTSSYGYTF

abundance: -
j_gene: TRBJ2-4
d_gene: TRBD2
v_gene: TRBV4-1
CDR3nt: TGCGCCAGCAGCCAAGAAGCAGGACTAGCGACTCAGTACTTC
CDR3aa: CASSQEAGLATQYF

abundance: -
j_gene: TRBJ1-2
d_gene: -
v_gene: TRBV3-1/TRBV3-2
CDR3nt: TGTGCCAGCAGCCAAGATTTGGGGGCCTATGGCTACACCTTC
CDR3aa: CASSQDLGAYGYTF

abundance: -
j_gene: TRBJ2-7
d_gene: -
v_gene: TRBV12-3/TRBV12-4
CDR3nt: TGTGCCAGCAGTTTAGCTTCCCCGGGGGAGCAGTACTTC
CDR3aa: CASSLASPGEQYF

abundance: -
j_gene: TRBJ1-5
d_gene: -
v_gene: TRBV2
CDR3nt: TGTGCCAGCAGTGAGGATCAGGCACAGCATTTT
CDR3aa: CASSEDQAQHF

abundance: -
j_gene: TRBJ2-2
d_gene: -
v_gene: TRBV28
CDR3nt: TGTGCCAGCAGCTCCCCAGGGAGGCACACCGGGGAGCTGTTTTTT
CDR3aa: CASSSPGRHTGELFF

abundance: -
j_gene: TRBJ1-2
d_gene: -
v_gene: TRBV28
CDR3nt: TGTGCCAGCAGTGCCCAGGGTTATGGCTACACCTTC
CDR3aa: CASSAQGYGYTF

abundance: -
j_gene: TRBJ1-6
d_gene: -
v_gene: TRBV7-8
CDR3nt: TGTGCCAGCAGCTTAGCGAGGGAATCACCCCTCCACTTT
CDR3aa: CASSLARESPLHF

abundance: -
j_gene: TRBJ1-2
d_gene: -
v_gene: TRBV28
CDR3nt: TGTGCCAGCAGGACGATATCCGGGACCCTAGGGGGTGGCTACACCTTC
CDR3aa: CASRTISGTLGGGYTF

abundance: -
j_gene: TRBJ1-5
d_gene: -
v_gene: TRBV15
CDR3nt: TGTGCCACCAGCAGAGACAGGGTTGCCAATCAGCCCCAGCATTTT
CDR3aa: CATSRDRVANQPQHF

abundance: -
j_gene: TRBJ2-7
d_gene: TRBD1
v_gene: TRBV27
CDR3nt: TGTGCCAGCAGTTCCCGGACAGGGCCCTACGAGCAGTACTTC
CDR3aa: CASSSRTGPYEQYF

abundance: -
j_gene: TRBJ1-4
d_gene: -
v_gene: TRBV2
CDR3nt: TGTGCCAGCACCCGGACGGGAGGTCGTAATGAAAAACTGTTTTTT
CDR3aa: CASTRTGGRNEKLFF

abundance: -
j_gene: TRBJ1-5
d_gene: TRBD1
v_gene: TRBV6-5
CDR3nt: TGTGCCAGCAGCCCACAGGGGAACAATCAGCCCCAGCATTTT
CDR3aa: CASSPQGNNQPQHF